This TCR beta chain came from a study of post-analysis software for immune sequencing data. Across the whole study: Relapsing-remitting, secondary progressive and progressive-relapsing forms of multiple sclerosis all featured among disease courses. Notes on the study in general: Samples made in the same batch grouped tightly together by F measure. In multiple sclerosis, normalized Chao1 diversity was significantly below that of controls. Comparison of patients with controls showed roughly five TRBV segments more frequent in patients, TRBV5-6, TRBV5-1 and TRBV20-1 among them.

The CDR3 totals 15 residues. Trimming removed 7 bases from V and 6 bases from J; junction bases left unmatched: 14. Sequencing libraries made from TCR beta cDNA carried unique molecular identifiers. Yield was approximately 500,000 cDNA molecules from about 1 to 10 million T cells. TCRdb re-called the PCR reads through MiXCR, storing one row per CDR3 protein. The sample holds hundreds of thousands of distinct CDR3 sequences, approximately 60% seen once. In regard to this clonotype: What it binds is not known.

The clonotype originates from a girl aged 2-9 years with multiple sclerosis. Sequencing input: blood. The chain recombines TRBV12-3 or TRBV12-4 with TRBJ1-2; 7 nucleotides line up with TRBD1. The CDR3 region has the DNA TGTGCCAGCAAGGCTCCCAGGCAGGGGGACGATGGCTACACCTTC. This gives the protein CASKAPRQGDDGYTF.